Shown below are 17 T cell receptor beta chains from a single sample sequenced in a study of cytomegalovirus exposure and HLA in healthy donors. PCR was performed using 60 Vbeta and 13 Jbeta primers. Sequenced by immunoSEQ multiplex PCR; TCRdb stores in-frame clones only, minus some. The table has approximately 76,000 clones, roughly 64% seen once. The sequencing input was PBMCs. Receptor source: a man aged 25-40 years in good health and CMV-seropositive.

The V call is TRBV2, the J call TRBJ2-5, with D possibly being TRBD1 (6 bases). V was pared by 3 bases and J by 5 bases, with 16 bases between. In germline, CDR1 is SNHLY, CDR2 FYNNEI. The CDR3 has 15 residues. The CDR3 region is CASSETAGEFETQYF. DNA of the CDR3: TGTGCCAGCAGTGAGACGGCAGGGGAGTTTGAGACCCAGTACTTC.

The chain uses TRBV19 and TRBJ2-1; the match to TRBD2 covers 12 bases. V lost 3 bases and J lost 8; bases outside the gene matches: 5. CDR1 is LNHDA, CDR2 SQIVND, per germline (reference sequence). The CDR3 sequence is 15 residues long. The CDR3 nucleotides are TGTGCCAGTAGTATCGCTAGCGGGGGGGCCGATGAGCAGTTCTTC. This gives the protein CASSIASGGADEQFF.

This clone has only a few counts. The chain links TRBV7-3 to TRBJ2-7; 11 nucleotides align to TRBD2. Trimming cost V 2 bases and J 2 bases; bases outside gene matches: 5. Germline CDR1 is SGHTA and CDR2 is FQGTGA. The CDR3 consists of 16 residues. The CDR3 DNA follows: TGTGCCAGCAGCTTAGAAGGGACTAGCGGAACCTACGAGCAGTACTTC. Amino acid sequence: CASSLEGTSGTYEQYF.

In this sample, this clone turned up a few times. The chain carries TRBV7-9 and TRBJ2-1; 8 nucleotides align to TRBD2. The junction had 6 bases not matched to a gene; V was cut back by 7 bases and J by 1 base. Germline V CDR1 and CDR2: SEHNR, FQNEAQ (reference sequence). This CDR3 region has 15 residues. The CDR3 is CASILGGGSYNEQFF. For the CDR3, the DNA is TGTGCCAGCATCCTTGGCGGGGGGTCCTACAATGAGCAGTTCTTC.

This chain connects TRBV7-9 to TRBJ2-3; TRBD2 agrees at 7 bases. This CDR3 spans 14 amino acids. Germline values: CDR1 SEHNR, CDR2 FQNEAQ (reference sequence). The junction had 4 bases not matched to a gene; V was cut back by 5 bases and J by 2 bases. The CDR3 protein is CASSLGTTTDTQYF. CDR3 sequence (DNA): TGTGCCAGCAGCCTGGGGACTACCACAGATACGCAGTATTTT.

Of note for this clone: Since no conserved phenylalanine or tryptophan closes the CDR3, a read error is the likely cause. The J gene is TRBJ2-7, the V gene TRBV28, with 8 bases aligning to TRBD1. Germline CDR1 and CDR2: MDHEN and SYDVKM. The CDR3 contains 12 residues. Trimming removed 6 bases from V and 7 bases from J; junction bases left unmatched: 5. CDR3 loop: CASSQGAWEQYL. The CDR3, as DNA: TGTGCCAGCAGCCAGGGGGCGTGGGAGCAGTACCTC.

This clone came up once. This chain links TRBV29-1 with TRBJ2-7; no clear D. V lost 0 bases, J lost 3 bases, and 6 bases lay in between. Looked up from germline, CDR1 is SQVTM and CDR2 is ANQGSEA. The CDR3 is 12 residues long. CDR3 loop: CSVEDLNYEQYF. The DNA of the CDR3 is TGCAGCGTTGAAGATCTTAACTACGAGCAGTACTTC.

This chain connects TRBV7-3 to TRBJ1-2, with D uncertain. V was shortened by 6 bases and J by 2 bases, with 10 bases between the two germline ends. The CDR3 is 13 residues long. The germline CDR1 and CDR2 sequences are SGHTA and FQGTGA. The CDR3 sequence: CASSRGGNYGYTF. Written as DNA, the CDR3 is TGTGCCAGCAGTCGAGGAGGGAACTATGGCTACACCTTC.

In its sample, this clone was seen a few times. This rearrangement joins TRBV2 to TRBJ1-1; no clear D gene. V lost 1 base, J lost 6 bases, and 6 bases lay in between. CDR1 and CDR2 from the germline V gene are SNHLY and FYNNEI. The CDR3 runs 12 residues. The CDR3 protein is CASSEDQAEAFF. The CDR3 nucleotides are TGTGCCAGCAGTGAAGATCAGGCTGAAGCTTTCTTT.

The CDR3 DNA sequence: TGCGCCAGCAGCCAAGATCTCGGCGGATTTCAAGAGACCCAGTACTTC. Its protein is CASSQDLGGFQETQYF. J is TRBJ2-5 and V is TRBV4-1, with no clear D. In germline, CDR1 is MGHRA, CDR2 YSYEKL. The CDR3 length is 16 residues. V lost 0 bases to trimming and J lost 2 bases, with 13 bases between them.

CDR3 DNA: TGTGCCAGCAGTTACTCGACAGGGAGGACAGATACGCAGTATTTT. This codes for CASSYSTGRTDTQYF. V is TRBV6-5 and J is TRBJ2-3, with D possibly being TRBD1 (7 bases). Germline assignment: CDR1 MNHEY and CDR2 SVGAGI. The germline V and J ends were trimmed by 0 bases and 3 bases, with 10 bases remaining between them. There are 15 residues in the CDR3.

In its sample, this clone was seen a few times. This chain connects TRBV6-5 to TRBJ1-4; D not resolved. Germline loops: CDR1 MNHEY, CDR2 SVGAGI. This CDR3 has 12 amino acids. V was shortened by 7 bases and J by 7 bases, with 10 bases between the two germline ends. The CDR3 DNA is TGTGCCAGCAAACAAGGGAGTGAAAAACTGTTTTTT. Protein product: CASKQGSEKLFF.

In this sample, this clone turned up a few times. This rearrangement joins TRBV6-1 to TRBJ2-6, with D perhaps TRBD1 (6 bases). V was shortened by 3 bases and J by 0 bases, with 9 bases between the two germline ends. The CDR3 totals 16 residues. CDR1 MNHNS and CDR2 SASEGT come from the germline V gene. CDR3 DNA sequence: TGTGCCAGCAGTGATGACAGGCGCTCTGGGGCCAACGTCCTGACTTTC. It specifies CASSDDRRSGANVLTF.

Points on this clone: Other DNA sequences from this sample encode an identical CDR3 as well. V gene TRBV18 combines with J gene TRBJ2-7; D is undetermined. There are 13 residues in the CDR3. The germline V gene has CDR1 KGHSH and CDR2 LQKENI. V gave up 2 bases and J gave up 0 bases, with 5 bases separating them. The DNA for the CDR3 is TGTGCCAGCTCACCAGGCAGCTCCTACGAGCAGTACTTC. Translating gives CASSPGSSYEQYF.

This clone was picked up a small number of times. The rearrangement links TRBV30 to TRBJ2-7, with TRBD2 matching over 7 bases. V was clipped by 1 base and J by 4 bases; unmatched bases: 7. CDR3 length equals 14 residues. Per germline, CDR1 GTSNPN and CDR2 SVGIG (reference sequence). The CDR3: CAWSGRLAGYEQYF. CDR3 coding DNA: TGTGCCTGGAGTGGTCGACTAGCTGGTTACGAGCAGTACTTC.

The V and J genes are TRBV11-3 and TRBJ1-5; unclear D gene. Germline V CDR1 and CDR2: SGHNT, YENEEA. The CDR3 is 13 amino acids. V lost 5 bases, J lost 0 bases, and 5 bases lay in between. CDR3 bases: TGTGCCAGCAGCCTAAATAGCAATCAGCCCCAGCATTTT. This sequence encodes CASSLNSNQPQHF. The variable domain in full, completed from reference TRBV11-3 and TRBJ1-5, reads EAGVVQSPRYKIIEKKQPVAFWCNPISGHNTLYWYLQNLGQGPELLIRYENEEAVDDSQLPKDRFSAERLKGVDSTLKIQPAELGDSAVYLCASSLNSNQPQHFGDGTRLSIL.

The V call is TRBV28, the J call TRBJ1-2, with 7 bases matching TRBD1. This CDR3 comprises 11 residues. V lost 6 bases and J lost 5; bases outside the gene matches: 0. CDR1 MDHEN and CDR2 SYDVKM come from the germline V gene. The CDR3 loop is CASSRGYGYTF. DNA of the CDR3: TGTGCCAGCAGCAGGGGGTATGGCTACACCTTC.